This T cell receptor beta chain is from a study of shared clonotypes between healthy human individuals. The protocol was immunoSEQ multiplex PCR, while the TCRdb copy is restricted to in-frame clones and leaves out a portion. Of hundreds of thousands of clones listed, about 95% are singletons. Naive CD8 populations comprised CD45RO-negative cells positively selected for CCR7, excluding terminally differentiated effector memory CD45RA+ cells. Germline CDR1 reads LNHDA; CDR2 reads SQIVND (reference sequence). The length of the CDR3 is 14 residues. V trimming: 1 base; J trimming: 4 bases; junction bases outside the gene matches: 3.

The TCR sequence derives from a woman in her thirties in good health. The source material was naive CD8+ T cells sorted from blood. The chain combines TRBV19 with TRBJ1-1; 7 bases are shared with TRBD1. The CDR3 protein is CASSIGQGFTEAFF. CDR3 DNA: TGTGCCAGTAGTATAGGACAGGGTTTCACTGAAGCTTTCTTT.